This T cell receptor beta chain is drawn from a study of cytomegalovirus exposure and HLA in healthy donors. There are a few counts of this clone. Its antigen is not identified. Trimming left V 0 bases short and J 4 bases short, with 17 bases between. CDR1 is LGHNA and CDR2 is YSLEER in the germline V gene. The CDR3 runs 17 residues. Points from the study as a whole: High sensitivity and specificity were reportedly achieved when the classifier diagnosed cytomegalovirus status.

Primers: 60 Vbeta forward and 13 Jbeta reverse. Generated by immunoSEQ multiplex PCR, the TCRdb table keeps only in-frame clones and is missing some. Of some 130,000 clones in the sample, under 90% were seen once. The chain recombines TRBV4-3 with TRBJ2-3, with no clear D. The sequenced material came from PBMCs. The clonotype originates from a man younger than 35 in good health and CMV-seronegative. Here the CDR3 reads CASSQDYSEIVADTQYF. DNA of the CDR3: TGCGCCAGCAGCCAAGATTACAGTGAAATAGTCGCAGATACGCAGTATTTT.